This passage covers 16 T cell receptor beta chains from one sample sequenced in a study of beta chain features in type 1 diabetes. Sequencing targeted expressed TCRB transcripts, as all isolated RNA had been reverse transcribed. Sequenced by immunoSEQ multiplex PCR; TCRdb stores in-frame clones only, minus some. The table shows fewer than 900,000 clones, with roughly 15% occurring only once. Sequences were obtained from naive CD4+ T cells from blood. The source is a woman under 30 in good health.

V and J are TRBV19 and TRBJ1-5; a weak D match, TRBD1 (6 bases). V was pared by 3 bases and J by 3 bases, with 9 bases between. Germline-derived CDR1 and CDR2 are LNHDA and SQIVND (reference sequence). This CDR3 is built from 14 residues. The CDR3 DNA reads TGTGCCAGTAGTATTACAGGGTTCAATCAGCCCCAGCATTTT. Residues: CASSITGFNQPQHF.

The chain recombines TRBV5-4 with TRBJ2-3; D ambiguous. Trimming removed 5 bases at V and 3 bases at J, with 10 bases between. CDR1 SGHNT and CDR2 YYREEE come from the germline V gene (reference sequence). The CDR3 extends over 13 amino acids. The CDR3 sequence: CASRATATDTQYF. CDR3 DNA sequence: TGTGCCAGCAGGGCTACAGCGACAGATACGCAGTATTTT.

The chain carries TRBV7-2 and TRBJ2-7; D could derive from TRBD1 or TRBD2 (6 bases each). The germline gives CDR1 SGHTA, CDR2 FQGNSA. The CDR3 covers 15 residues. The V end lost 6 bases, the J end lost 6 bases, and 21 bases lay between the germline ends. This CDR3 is CASRVRGHPWGEQYF. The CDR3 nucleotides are TGTGCCAGCAGAGTTCGGGGGCACCCTTGGGGCGAGCAGTACTTC.

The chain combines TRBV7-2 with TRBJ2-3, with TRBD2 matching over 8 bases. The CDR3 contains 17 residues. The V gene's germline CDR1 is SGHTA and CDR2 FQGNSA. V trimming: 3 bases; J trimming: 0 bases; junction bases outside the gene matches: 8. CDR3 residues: CASSLDRTSSSTDTQYF. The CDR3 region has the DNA TGTGCCAGCAGCTTGGACCGGACTAGCAGCAGCACAGATACGCAGTATTTT.

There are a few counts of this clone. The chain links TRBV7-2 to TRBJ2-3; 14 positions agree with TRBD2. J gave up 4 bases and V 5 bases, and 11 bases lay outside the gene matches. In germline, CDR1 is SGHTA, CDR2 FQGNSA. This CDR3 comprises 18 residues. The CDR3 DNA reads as TGTGCCAGCAGCCCCCGGACTAGCGGGAGGCTATTCGCAGATACGCAGTATTTT. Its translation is CASSPRTSGRLFADTQYF.

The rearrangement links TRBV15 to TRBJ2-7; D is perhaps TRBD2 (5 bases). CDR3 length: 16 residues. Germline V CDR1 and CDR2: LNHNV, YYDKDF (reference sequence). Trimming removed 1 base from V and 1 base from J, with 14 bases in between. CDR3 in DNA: TGTGCCACCAGCAGAGGGAGAGGAGGCCCATCCTACGAGCAGTACTTC. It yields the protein CATSRGRGGPSYEQYF.

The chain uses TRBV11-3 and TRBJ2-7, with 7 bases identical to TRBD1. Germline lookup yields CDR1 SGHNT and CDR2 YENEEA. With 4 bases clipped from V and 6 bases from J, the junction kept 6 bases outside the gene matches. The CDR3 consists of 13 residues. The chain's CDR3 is CASSSRQGGEQYF. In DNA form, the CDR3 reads TGTGCCAGCAGCTCACGACAGGGTGGCGAGCAGTACTTC.

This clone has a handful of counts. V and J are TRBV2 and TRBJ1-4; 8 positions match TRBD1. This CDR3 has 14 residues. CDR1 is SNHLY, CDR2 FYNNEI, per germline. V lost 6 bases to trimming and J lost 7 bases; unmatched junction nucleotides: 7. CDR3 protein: CASRGQAQSEKLFF. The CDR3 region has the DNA TGTGCCAGCAGGGGACAGGCCCAGAGTGAAAAACTGTTTTTT.

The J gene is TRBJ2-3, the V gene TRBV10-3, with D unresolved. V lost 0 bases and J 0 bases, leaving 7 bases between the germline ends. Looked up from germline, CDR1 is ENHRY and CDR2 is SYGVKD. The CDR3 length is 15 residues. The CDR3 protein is CAISESSLSTDTQYF. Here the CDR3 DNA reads TGTGCCATCAGTGAGTCCTCGCTAAGCACAGATACGCAGTATTTT.

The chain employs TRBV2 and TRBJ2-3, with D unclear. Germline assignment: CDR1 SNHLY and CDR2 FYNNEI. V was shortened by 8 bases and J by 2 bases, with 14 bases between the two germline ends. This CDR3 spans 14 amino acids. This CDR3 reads CASGPVSSTDTQYF. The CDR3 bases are TGTGCCAGCGGCCCGGTTAGCTCCACAGATACGCAGTATTTT. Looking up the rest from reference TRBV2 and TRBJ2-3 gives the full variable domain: EPEVTQTPSHQVTQMGQEVILRCVPISNHLYFYWYRQILGQKVEFLVSFYNNEISEKSEIFDDQFSVERPDGSNFTLKIRSTKLEDSAMYFCASGPVSSTDTQYFGPGTRLTVL.

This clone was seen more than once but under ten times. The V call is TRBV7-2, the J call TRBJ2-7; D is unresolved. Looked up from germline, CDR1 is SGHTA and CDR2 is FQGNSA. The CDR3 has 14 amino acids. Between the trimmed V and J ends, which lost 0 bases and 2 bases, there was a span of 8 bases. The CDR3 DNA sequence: TGTGCCAGCAGCTTAGCAAGGACCACCTACGAGCAGTACTTC. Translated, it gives CASSLARTTYEQYF.

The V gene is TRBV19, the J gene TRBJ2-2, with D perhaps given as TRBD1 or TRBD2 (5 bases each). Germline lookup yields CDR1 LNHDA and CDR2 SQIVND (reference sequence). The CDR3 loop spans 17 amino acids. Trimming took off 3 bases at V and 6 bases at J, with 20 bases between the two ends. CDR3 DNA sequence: TGTGCCAGTAGTATGGGGACGTTGGGGAGCTACGCCGGGGAGCTGTTTTTT. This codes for CASSMGTLGSYAGELFF.

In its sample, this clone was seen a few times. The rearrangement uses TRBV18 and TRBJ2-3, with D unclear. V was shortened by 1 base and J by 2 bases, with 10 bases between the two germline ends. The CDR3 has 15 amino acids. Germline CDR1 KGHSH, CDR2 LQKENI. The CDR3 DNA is TGTGCCAGCTCACCACGAACGGAACTCACAGATACGCAGTATTTT. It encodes CASSPRTELTDTQYF.

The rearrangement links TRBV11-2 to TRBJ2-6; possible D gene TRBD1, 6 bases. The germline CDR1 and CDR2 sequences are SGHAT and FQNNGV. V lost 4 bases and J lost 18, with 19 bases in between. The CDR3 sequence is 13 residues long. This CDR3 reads CASSSQTGVAGTF. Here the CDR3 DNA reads TGTGCCAGCAGCTCCCAGACAGGCGTTGCAGGGACTTTC.

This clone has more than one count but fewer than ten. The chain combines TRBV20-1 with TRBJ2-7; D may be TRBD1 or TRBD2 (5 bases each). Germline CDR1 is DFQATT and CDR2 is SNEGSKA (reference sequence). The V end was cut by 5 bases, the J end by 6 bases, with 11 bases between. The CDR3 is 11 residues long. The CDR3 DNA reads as TGCAGTGCTGACGGGGCTTCCGAGCAGTACTTC. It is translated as CSADGASEQYF.

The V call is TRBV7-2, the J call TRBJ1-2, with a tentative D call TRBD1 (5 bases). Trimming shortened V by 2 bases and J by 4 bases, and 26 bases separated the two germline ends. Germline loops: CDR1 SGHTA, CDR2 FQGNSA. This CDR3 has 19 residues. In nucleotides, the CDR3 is TGTGCCAGCAGCTTACGGTCGATCGGCGGGGCAGGGAACTCCTATGGCTACACCTTC. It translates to CASSLRSIGGAGNSYGYTF.